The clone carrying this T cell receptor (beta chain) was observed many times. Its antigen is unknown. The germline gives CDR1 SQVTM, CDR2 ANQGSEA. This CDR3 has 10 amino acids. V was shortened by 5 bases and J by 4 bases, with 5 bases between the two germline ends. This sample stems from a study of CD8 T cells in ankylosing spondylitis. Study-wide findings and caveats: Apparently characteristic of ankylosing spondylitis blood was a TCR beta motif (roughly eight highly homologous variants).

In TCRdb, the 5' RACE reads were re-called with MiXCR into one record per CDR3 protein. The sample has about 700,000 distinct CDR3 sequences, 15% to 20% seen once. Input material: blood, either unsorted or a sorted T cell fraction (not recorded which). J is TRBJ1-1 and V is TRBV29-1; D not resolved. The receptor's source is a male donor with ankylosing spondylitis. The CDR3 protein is CSVLSTEAFF. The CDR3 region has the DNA TGCAGCGTTCTGTCCACTGAAGCTTTCTTT.